The next 17 T cell receptor beta chains were all read from a single sample in a study of blood T cell repertoires in COVID-19. Profiling relied on immunoSEQ multiplex PCR, and the TCRdb table lists in-frame clones only, not all of them. The repertoire has around 170,000 clones, about 81% of them found once; the top ten carry about 11%. Sequenced material: peripheral blood. The receptors were sampled from a woman of 80 years or more with COVID-19, enrolled during active disease.

The chain couples TRBV19 to TRBJ2-1, with 7 positions matching TRBD2. V lost 5 bases and J lost 6; bases outside the gene matches: 7. This CDR3 is built from 14 residues. Germline V lookup: CDR1 LNHDA, CDR2 SQIVND (reference sequence). CDR3 in amino acids: CASSGRLAGNEQFF. CDR3 bases: TGTGCCAGTAGTGGGAGACTAGCTGGCAATGAGCAGTTCTTC.

The rearrangement uses TRBV20-1 and TRBJ2-7, with TRBD2 matching 9 bases. Trimming cost V 3 bases and J 6 bases; bases outside gene matches: 15. CDR1 DFQATT and CDR2 SNEGSKA come from the germline V gene (reference sequence). The CDR3 extends over 16 amino acids. The CDR3 DNA is TGCAGTGCTAGTCAATCCCACCTAGCGGGAAGCAGCGAGCAGTACTTC. Residues: CSASQSHLAGSSEQYF.

The chain is built from TRBV5-1 and TRBJ2-6; 10 bases align to TRBD1. V trimming: 3 bases; J trimming: 2 bases; junction bases outside the gene matches: 8. There are 18 residues in the CDR3. Germline CDR1 is SGHRS and CDR2 is YFSETQ. The CDR3 DNA is TGCGCCAGCAGCTGGCGGGACAGGGGCTCAACTGGGGCCAACGTCCTGACTTTC. Translating gives CASSWRDRGSTGANVLTF.

V is TRBV2 and J is TRBJ2-7; 9 nucleotides align to TRBD1. CDR3 length: 16 amino acids. Germline CDR1 is SNHLY and CDR2 is FYNNEI. V was pared by 3 bases and J by 2 bases, with 8 bases of the junction left unmatched. The CDR3, as DNA: TGTGCCAGCAGTGACCCGACCGGGACAGGGCCCTACGAGCAGTACTTC. This sequence encodes CASSDPTGTGPYEQYF.

The chain joins TRBV28 to TRBJ2-7; 16 bases map to TRBD2. This CDR3 comprises 19 residues. The germline V gene has CDR1 MDHEN and CDR2 SYDVKM. V dropped 4 bases and J dropped 3; count of bases not matched to a gene: 12. The CDR3 DNA sequence: TGTGCCAGCAGTTCACCGGGACTAGCGGGAGGGCCATTTGGCTACGAGCAGTACTTC. Encoded protein: CASSSPGLAGGPFGYEQYF.

The CDR3 loop reads CASEPGQGFHEQYF. The CDR3 DNA reads as TGTGCCAGCGAACCGGGACAGGGTTTCCACGAGCAGTACTTC. The rearrangement links TRBV19 to TRBJ2-7; 9 bases align to TRBD1. This CDR3 region has 14 residues. CDR1 LNHDA and CDR2 SQIVND come from the germline V gene (reference sequence). V was pared by 9 bases and J by 5 bases, with 11 bases of the junction left unmatched.

The gene calls are TRBV6-1 and TRBJ2-1, with 12 bases fitting TRBD2. V lost 3 bases, J lost 0 bases, and 12 bases stayed unmatched. The CDR3 length is 20 residues. CDR1 is MNHNS and CDR2 is SASEGT in the germline V gene. The DNA for the CDR3 is TGTGCCAGCAGTGACGGACAGGGACTAGCGGGCCTCGTCTCCTACAATGAGCAGTTCTTC. Protein: CASSDGQGLAGLVSYNEQFF.

V is TRBV5-1 and J is TRBJ2-7; tentative D call: TRBD1 (6 bases). Germline V CDR1 and CDR2: SGHRS, YFSETQ. Trimming took off 2 bases at V and 6 bases at J, with 9 bases between the two ends. This CDR3 is 12 amino acids long. The CDR3 sequence: CASSFEGGEQYF. CDR3 nucleotide sequence: TGCGCCAGCAGCTTTGAAGGGGGCGAGCAGTACTTC.

This chain links TRBV5-1 with TRBJ1-6, with a tentative D call TRBD1 (6 bases). The CDR3 totals 14 residues. V lost 4 bases and J 9 bases, leaving 14 bases between the germline ends. Germline V gives CDR1 SGHRS, CDR2 YFSETQ. For the CDR3, the DNA is TGCGCCAGCAGCACACAGGGATATGGTTCACCCCTCCACTTT. It codes for CASSTQGYGSPLHF.

The chain employs TRBV4-3 and TRBJ1-2; a possible D gene is TRBD1 (6 bases). CDR1 and CDR2 from the germline V gene are LGHNA and YSLEER. The CDR3 is made up of 13 amino acids. The V end was cut by 1 base, the J end by 5 bases, with 8 bases between. CDR3 sequence (DNA): TGCGCCAGCAGCCAAGCCCAGGGGTATGGCTACACCTTC. Translated, it gives CASSQAQGYGYTF.

V gene TRBV7-9 combines with J gene TRBJ2-3; 7 bases match TRBD2. This CDR3 is built from 16 residues. Germline V gene lookup returns CDR1 SEHNR and CDR2 FQNEAQ (reference sequence). The junction had 4 bases not matched to a gene; V was cut back by 1 base and J by 0 bases. CDR3 coding DNA: TGTGCCAGCAGCTTAGTACTCGGGGGGAGCACAGATACGCAGTATTTT. Its protein is CASSLVLGGSTDTQYF.

The genes are TRBV7-3 and TRBJ2-1; 14 positions agree with TRBD2. V dropped 0 bases and J dropped 6; count of bases not matched to a gene: 1. Germline loops: CDR1 SGHTA, CDR2 FQGTGA. The CDR3 sequence is 16 residues long. Written as DNA, the CDR3 is TGTGCCAGCAGCTTAACCGGGACTAGCGGGGGCAATGAGCAGTTCTTC. Its protein is CASSLTGTSGGNEQFF.

V usage is TRBV27 and J usage is TRBJ1-2; TRBD1 matches at 9 bases. With 6 bases clipped from V and 4 bases from J, the junction kept 12 bases outside the gene matches. This CDR3 spans 16 amino acids. Germline V CDR1 and CDR2: MNHEY, SMNVEV (reference sequence). CDR3 sequence: CASSRGRGQGGYGYTF. In nucleotides, the CDR3 is TGTGCCAGCAGCCGAGGGAGGGGACAGGGTGGCTATGGCTACACCTTC.

The chain carries TRBV5-6 and TRBJ1-2; the match to TRBD1 covers 8 bases. CDR1 is SGHDT, CDR2 YYEEEE, per germline. V was pared by 0 bases and J by 4 bases, with 8 bases of the junction left unmatched. The CDR3 runs 16 residues. CDR3 sequence (DNA): TGTGCCAGCAGCTTGGGGACAGGGATTAGCCCCTATGGCTACACCTTC. This gives the protein CASSLGTGISPYGYTF. The full variable domain, rest sourced from reference TRBV5-6 and TRBJ1-2, is DAGVTQSPTHLIKTRGQQVTLRCSPKSGHDTVSWYQQALGQGPQFIFQYYEEEERQRGNFPDRFSGHQFPNYSSELNVNALLLGDSALYLCASSLGTGISPYGYTFGSGTRLTVV.

The chain joins TRBV7-9 to TRBJ2-3, with TRBD1 matching over 8 bases. The CDR3 is made up of 14 amino acids. V lost 7 bases to trimming and J lost 2 bases; unmatched junction nucleotides: 5. CDR1 is SEHNR, CDR2 FQNEAQ, per germline (reference sequence). In nucleotides, the CDR3 is TGTGCCAGCACCCCGGGACAGGTCACAGATACGCAGTATTTT. Its protein product is CASTPGQVTDTQYF.

The V call is TRBV11-2, the J call TRBJ1-1, with D possibly being TRBD1 (5 bases). The CDR3 is 15 amino acids. The germline gives CDR1 SGHAT, CDR2 FQNNGV. The V end was cut by 1 base, the J end by 1 base, with 10 bases between. CDR3 protein: CASSLVLGGNTEAFF. Written as DNA, the CDR3 is TGTGCCAGCAGCTTAGTCTTGGGGGGGAACACTGAAGCTTTCTTT.

The chain employs TRBV11-2 and TRBJ2-1; the match to TRBD2 covers 10 bases. V was clipped by 4 bases and J by 4 bases; unmatched bases: 4. The germline gives CDR1 SGHAT, CDR2 FQNNGV. This CDR3 spans 15 amino acids. CDR3 coding DNA: TGTGCCAGCAGCTCCCTAGCGGGGGCTTACAATGAGCAGTTCTTC. Protein: CASSSLAGAYNEQFF.